This TCR beta chain was retrieved from a study of CXCR3-negative and CXCR3-positive naive CD8 T cells. Study observations and caveats: Memory cells diverged, while naive CXCR3-positive and CXCR3-negative cells had similar TRBV-TRBJ usage. CXCR3-positive naive cells had more hydrophobic TRB CDR3s than CXCR3-negative naive cells. The study found comparably high diversity in both naive subsets and much lower diversity in memory CD8+ cells. The authors found comparable surface CD5 between naive subsets and inferred TCR strength from TRB CDR3 properties.

Libraries of TRB cDNA were made by 5' RACE and carried UMIs. After re-calling the 5' RACE reads, TCRdb lists one entry per CDR3 protein, DNA absent. In total, the table holds 100,000 to 150,000 distinct CDR3 sequences. Germline values: CDR1 LGHDT, CDR2 YNNKEL (reference sequence). This CDR3 contains 17 residues. With regard to this clonotype: Antigen specificity is unknown.

This chain connects TRBV3-1 to TRBJ2-7; TCRdb's D gene call, TRBD1, goes unchecked for lack of DNA. This sequence was found in a human donor in good health. Some clones in this sample may be carry-over from other donors' samples. Sequenced sample: naive CXCR3- CD8+ T cells from blood. Subset: CD45RO-CCR7+CD27+CD95- naive CD8+ T cells lacking CXCR3 (TNR3-). This CDR3 reads CASSQDILGRFAYEQYF.